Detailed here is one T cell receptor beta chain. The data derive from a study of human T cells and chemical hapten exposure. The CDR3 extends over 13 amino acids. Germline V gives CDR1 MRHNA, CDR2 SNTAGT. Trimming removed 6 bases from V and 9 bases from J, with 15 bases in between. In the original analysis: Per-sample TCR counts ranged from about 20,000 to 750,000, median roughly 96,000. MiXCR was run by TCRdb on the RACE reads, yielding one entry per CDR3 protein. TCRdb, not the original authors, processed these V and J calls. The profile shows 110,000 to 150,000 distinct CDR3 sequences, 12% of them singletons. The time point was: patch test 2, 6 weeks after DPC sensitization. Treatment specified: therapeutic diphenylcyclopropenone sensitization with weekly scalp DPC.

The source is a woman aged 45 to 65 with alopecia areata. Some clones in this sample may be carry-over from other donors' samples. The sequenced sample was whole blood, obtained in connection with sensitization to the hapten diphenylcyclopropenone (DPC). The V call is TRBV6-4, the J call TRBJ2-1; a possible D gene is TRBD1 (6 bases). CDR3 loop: CASRATGLSEQFF. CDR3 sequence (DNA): TGTGCCAGCAGGGCTACAGGGCTCTCTGAGCAGTTCTTC.